These 23 T cell receptor beta chains originate from one sample sequenced in a study of blood T cells in healthy people across ages. Primers used in a second PCR of roughly 7 to 11 cycles were a sample-barcoded 5' primer and a J-beta primer mix. From the 5' RACE reads, TCRdb called clonotypes with MiXCR, one entry per CDR3 protein. The sample shows 1.5 million to 2 million distinct CDR3 sequences, 25% to 30% of them seen only once. The sequenced sample consisted of blood. Receptor source: a woman between 25 and 40 years old in good health.

The rearrangement links TRBV20-1 to TRBJ2-3; possible D gene TRBD2, 7 bases. V was trimmed by 0 bases and J by 1 base, leaving 14 bases between them. Germline values: CDR1 DFQATT, CDR2 SNEGSKA (reference sequence). This CDR3 comprises 16 residues. CDR3 residues: CSARDLWRGRTDTQYF. In nucleotides, the CDR3 is TGCAGTGCTAGAGATCTTTGGCGGGGGCGCACAGATACGCAGTATTTT.

The chain joins TRBV7-2 to TRBJ1-1; TRBD1 matches at 9 bases. Germline values: CDR1 SGHTA, CDR2 FQGNSA. CDR3 length: 16 amino acids. Unmatched junction bases numbered 3, after V lost 1 base and J lost 0 bases. The CDR3 region has the DNA TGTGCCAGCAGCTTAGGTCGGACAGGGGTGAACACTGAAGCTTTCTTT. Translated, it gives CASSLGRTGVNTEAFF.

V gene TRBV5-1 combines with J gene TRBJ1-2; no reliable D call. The ends were cut back, 7 bases at V and 4 bases at J, with 14 bases in the middle. CDR1 and CDR2 from the germline V gene are SGHRS and YFSETQ. The CDR3 length is 13 residues. CDR3 protein: CASLDGSTYGYTF. The CDR3 bases are TGCGCCAGCTTGGACGGGTCTACCTATGGCTACACCTTC.

There are a few counts of this clonotype. CDR3 sequence: CASSLIGRDSDEQFF. The CDR3 DNA is TGCGCCAGCAGCTTAATTGGACGGGACAGCGATGAGCAGTTCTTC. The chain carries TRBV5-1 and TRBJ2-1; 7 bases align to TRBD1. The germline CDR1 and CDR2 sequences are SGHRS and YFSETQ. Trimming took 2 bases from V and 8 from J; bases not matched to a gene: 10. The CDR3 runs 15 residues. Supplemented by reference TRBV5-1 and TRBJ2-1, the full variable domain reads KAGVTQTPRYLIKTRGQQVTLSCSPISGHRSVSWYQQTPGQGLQFLFEYFSETQRNKGNFPGRFSGRQFSNSRSEMNVSTLELGDSALYLCASSLIGRDSDEQFFGPGTRLTVL.

The CDR3 reads CASKNWDAGITDTQYF. For the CDR3, the DNA is TGTGCCAGCAAAAACTGGGACGCGGGGATCACAGATACGCAGTATTTT. V and J are TRBV12-3 or TRBV12-4 and TRBJ2-3, with a tentative D call TRBD2 (6 bases). The CDR3 runs 16 residues. V gave up 7 bases and J gave up 2 bases, with 19 bases separating them.

This clonotype was counted between two and nine times. The chain joins TRBV28 to TRBJ1-5; unclear D gene. Germline lookup yields CDR1 MDHEN and CDR2 SYDVKM. The CDR3 is 15 amino acids. The germline V and J ends were trimmed by 6 bases and 0 bases, with 12 bases remaining between them. In nucleotides, the CDR3 is TGTGCCAGCAGCTCTGGGGATCATAGCAATCAGCCCCAGCATTTT. Protein sequence: CASSSGDHSNQPQHF.

The V gene is TRBV6-5, the J gene TRBJ1-4; TRBD1 matches at 7 bases. V dropped 0 bases and J dropped 5; count of bases not matched to a gene: 9. Germline CDR1 is MNHEY and CDR2 is SVGAGI. The CDR3 sequence is 17 residues long. The CDR3 bases are TGTGCCAGCAGTTACTCGGTTCGGACAGGACCGAATGAAAAACTGTTTTTT. Encoded protein: CASSYSVRTGPNEKLFF.

There are a few counts of this clonotype. The V and J genes are TRBV5-1 and TRBJ2-1; D possibly corresponds to TRBD1 (5 bases). There are 18 residues in the CDR3. Trimming left V 1 base short and J 0 bases short, with 17 bases between. In germline, CDR1 is SGHRS, CDR2 YFSETQ. CDR3 coding DNA: TGCGCCAGCAGCTTGAGGGGTGGTCGGGCCAGCTCCTACAATGAGCAGTTCTTC. It yields the protein CASSLRGGRASSYNEQFF.

This clonotype was counted a single time. The CDR3 DNA reads as TGTGCCAGCAGCTTAGATGGAGTGGACCGGGCTACTAACTATGGCTACACCTTC. This encodes CASSLDGVDRATNYGYTF. This chain links TRBV11-2 with TRBJ1-2; no clear D. This CDR3 spans 18 amino acids. Trimming removed 0 bases from V and 0 bases from J, with 17 bases in between. The germline V gene has CDR1 SGHAT and CDR2 FQNNGV. The full variable domain, with the rest looked up from reference TRBV11-2 and TRBJ1-2, is EAGVAQSPRYKIIEKRQSVAFWCNPISGHATLYWYQQILGQGPKLLIQFQNNGVVDDSQLPKDRFSAERLKGVDSTLKIQPAKLEDSAVYLCASSLDGVDRATNYGYTFGSGTRLTVV.

This chain uses TRBV9 with TRBJ2-3; 13 bases match TRBD2. Unmatched junction bases numbered 4, after V lost 7 bases and J lost 5 bases. CDR1 is SGDLS, CDR2 YYNGEE, per germline. CDR3 size: 14 residues. The CDR3 sequence: CASGRTSGGDTQYF. CDR3 in DNA: TGTGCCAGCGGCCGGACTAGCGGGGGAGATACGCAGTATTTT.

With regard to this clonotype: This may be a read error: a much more frequent sequence differs by one nucleotide. The V and J genes are TRBV6-5 and TRBJ2-1, with 7 bases identical to TRBD1. From germline, CDR1 is MNHEY and CDR2 SVGAGI. CDR3 length: 16 residues. DNA for the CDR3: TGTGCCAGCAGTCACTCCCGGCAGGGGGCCTACAATGAGCAGTTCTTC. It codes for CASSHSRQGAYNEQFF.

This clonotype came up a few times. The J gene is TRBJ2-1, the V gene TRBV7-2, with 11 nucleotides matching TRBD1. Unmatched junction bases numbered 3, after V lost 5 bases and J lost 3 bases. This CDR3 has 15 amino acids. The V gene's germline CDR1 is SGHTA and CDR2 FQGNSA. Here the CDR3 reads CASSMGQGVYNEQFF. CDR3 DNA: TGTGCCAGCAGCATGGGACAGGGGGTCTACAATGAGCAGTTCTTC. The whole variable domain, filled in from reference TRBV7-2 and TRBJ2-1, reads GAGVSQSPSNKVTEKGKDVELRCDPISGHTALYWYRQSLGQGLEFLIYFQGNSAPDKSGLPSDRFSAERTGGSVSTLTIQRTQQEDSAVYLCASSMGQGVYNEQFFGPGTRLTVL.

This clonotype showed up just a few times. The chain links TRBV20-1 to TRBJ2-2, with a weak D call TRBD2 (5 bases). CDR1 is DFQATT, CDR2 SNEGSKA, per germline (reference sequence). This CDR3 region has 13 residues. The V and J ends lost 6 bases and 7 bases respectively, with 15 bases between them. CDR3 amino acids: CSADSGGLGELFF. CDR3 nucleotide sequence: TGCAGTGCCGACTCAGGAGGTCTCGGGGAGCTGTTTTTT.

This clonotype was detected a few times. V is TRBV7-8 and J is TRBJ2-4; D is unresolved. The CDR3 runs to 14 residues. V was clipped by 5 bases and J by 2 bases, with 10 bases between them. Germline V gene sequence: CDR1 SGHVS, CDR2 FQNEAQ. CDR3 region: CASSPSNTKNIQYF. The DNA for the CDR3 is TGTGCCAGCAGCCCTTCGAATACCAAAAACATTCAGTACTTC.

This clonotype has just a few counts. The V and J genes are TRBV15 and TRBJ1-1; D not resolved. V shed 0 bases and J shed 3 bases, with 20 bases lying between them. CDR1 and CDR2 (germline): LNHNV, YYDKDF (reference sequence). This CDR3 has 18 residues. The DNA of the CDR3 is TGTGCCACCAGCAGAGATCCCCCGGCAGGCCTCCGACACACTGAAGCTTTCTTT. Translating gives CATSRDPPAGLRHTEAFF.

This clonotype has a handful of counts. V usage is TRBV5-5 and J usage is TRBJ2-3; D is undetermined. The V gene lost 2 bases and the J gene lost 0 bases, with 7 bases spanning the gap. Germline V CDR1 and CDR2: SGHKS, YYEKEE (reference sequence). The CDR3 totals 14 residues. The DNA of the CDR3 is TGTGCCAGCAGCTTTAGTGTTAGCACAGATACGCAGTATTTT. Protein sequence: CASSFSVSTDTQYF.

This clonotype was picked up many times. The chain employs TRBV29-1 and TRBJ2-7; D not certain. Germline CDR1 and CDR2: SQVTM and ANQGSEA. V was pared by 5 bases and J by 7 bases, with 9 bases between. This CDR3 contains 10 residues. DNA for the CDR3: TGCAGCGTTCGAAGTGGTGAGCAGTACTTC. Translated, it gives CSVRSGEQYF.

Many counts were recorded for this clonotype. The CDR3 protein is CASKITPRSYEQYF. CDR3 coding DNA: TGCGCCAGCAAGATAACTCCCCGCTCCTACGAGCAGTACTTC. J is TRBJ2-7 and V is TRBV5-1; the D is unclear. Germline CDR1 SGHRS, CDR2 YFSETQ. The CDR3 is made up of 14 amino acids. Trimming shortened V by 6 bases and J by 0 bases, and 13 bases separated the two germline ends.

Of note for this clonotype: Relative to the germline gene, one junction end is altered; a read error may explain this. The chain has TRBV12-3 or TRBV12-4 and TRBJ2-1; 9 bases are a match to TRBD1. This CDR3 is built from 16 residues. CDR3: CAGSRTGTGLSNEQFF. The CDR3 DNA reads as TGTGCCGGCAGCCGAACCGGGACAGGGTTGAGCAATGAGCAGTTCTTC.

Comment on this clonotype: A clone one base away is much larger, so this may be a read error. This rearrangement joins TRBV6-2 or TRBV6-3 to TRBJ2-7; TRBD2 is a possible D gene (5 bases). V was shortened by 6 bases and J by 12 bases, with 18 bases between the two germline ends. CDR1 and CDR2 (germline): MNHEY, SVGEGT. There are 12 residues in the CDR3. Here the CDR3 DNA reads TGTGCCAGCAGCGACGGGGTGTGGGTTCGGTACTTC. Its translation: CASSDGVWVRYF.

The DNA of the CDR3 is TGTGCCAGCAGCACCCCGGGGAGGACTGAAGCTTTCTTT. It yields the protein CASSTPGRTEAFF. The rearrangement uses TRBV7-2 and TRBJ1-1; D unresolved. This CDR3 spans 13 amino acids. Trimming removed 5 bases from V and 5 bases from J, with 12 bases in between. Per germline, CDR1 SGHTA and CDR2 FQGNSA. Full variable domain (rest looked up from reference TRBV7-2 and TRBJ1-1): GAGVSQSPSNKVTEKGKDVELRCDPISGHTALYWYRQSLGQGLEFLIYFQGNSAPDKSGLPSDRFSAERTGGSVSTLTIQRTQQEDSAVYLCASSTPGRTEAFFGQGTRLTVV.

This clonotype was observed many times. V is TRBV10-3 and J is TRBJ2-3; no clear D gene. Germline loops: CDR1 ENHRY, CDR2 SYGVKD. The CDR3 consists of 14 residues. Trimming removed 8 bases from V and 2 bases from J, with 14 bases in between. CDR3 loop: CAISGPLDTDTQYF. In DNA, the CDR3 is TGTGCCATCTCCGGACCCTTAGACACAGATACGCAGTATTTT.

In the case of this clonotype: A much larger clone differs from this one at a single base, so this may be a read error. V usage is TRBV10-3 and J usage is TRBJ2-1; the match to TRBD2 covers 14 bases. This CDR3 contains 18 residues. The junction had 9 bases not matched to a gene; V was cut back by 3 bases and J by 5 bases. Germline V gene data show CDR1 as ENHRY and CDR2 as SYGVKD. The CDR3 loop reads CAISDSGLAGGRNNEQFF. CDR3 coding DNA: TGTGCCATCAGTGACTCAGGACTAGCGGGGGGCCGAAACAATGAGCAGTTCTTC.